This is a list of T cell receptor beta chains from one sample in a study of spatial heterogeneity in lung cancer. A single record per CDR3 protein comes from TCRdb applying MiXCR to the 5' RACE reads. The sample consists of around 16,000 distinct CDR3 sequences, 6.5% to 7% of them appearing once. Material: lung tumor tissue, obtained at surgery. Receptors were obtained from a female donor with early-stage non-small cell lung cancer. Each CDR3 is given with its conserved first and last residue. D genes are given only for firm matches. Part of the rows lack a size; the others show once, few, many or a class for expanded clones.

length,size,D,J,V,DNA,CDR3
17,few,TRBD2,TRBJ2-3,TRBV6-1,TGTGCCAGCAGCCGGACTAGCGGGGGGTTTTCCACAGATACGCAGTATTTT,CASSRTSGGFSTDTQYF
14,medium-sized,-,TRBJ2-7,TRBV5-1,TGCGCCAGCAGCTTTCTGGGGATCCCCTACGAGCAGTACTTC,CASSFLGIPYEQYF
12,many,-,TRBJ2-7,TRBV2,TGTGCCAGCAACTGGATTTCCCACGAGCAGTACTTC,CASNWISHEQYF
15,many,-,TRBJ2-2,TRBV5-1,TGCGCCAGCGGCGCCTCACAGGGGAGGGCCGGGGAGCTGTTTTTT,CASGASQGRAGELFF
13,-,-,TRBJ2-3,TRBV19,TGTGCCAGTAGTTATCCTAGCACAGATACGCAGTATTTC,CASSYPSTDTQYF
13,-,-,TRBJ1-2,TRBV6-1,TGTGCCAGCAGTGCAGGACGTGCCTATGGCTACACCTTC,CASSAGRAYGYTF
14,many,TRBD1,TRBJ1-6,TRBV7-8,TGTGCCAGCAGGTTCAGGGGGTGGAACTCACCCCTCCACTTT,CASRFRGWNSPLHF
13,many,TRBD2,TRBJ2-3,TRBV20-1,TGCAGTGCTAGAGTGAGCGGGGGGGATACGCAGTATTTT,CSARVSGGDTQYF
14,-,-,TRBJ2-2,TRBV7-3,TGTGCCAGCAGCTATCTAGCATCAGGCGGGGAGCTGTTTTTT,CASSYLASGGELFF
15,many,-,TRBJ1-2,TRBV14,TGTGCCAGCAGCCACAACGCGGGGAGGAGTAATGGCTACACCTTC,CASSHNAGRSNGYTF
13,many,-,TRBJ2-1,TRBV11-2,TGTGCCAGCAGCTTAGATCCCCTTGGTGAGCAGTTCTTC,CASSLDPLGEQFF
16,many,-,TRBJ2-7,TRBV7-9,TGTGCCAGCAGCACACTGAATGACGGACCAACCTACGAGCAGTACTTC,CASSTLNDGPTYEQYF
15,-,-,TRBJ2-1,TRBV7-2,TGTGCCAGCAGCCGAGCTCCAACAGGGCCCAATGAGCAGTTCTTC,CASSRAPTGPNEQFF
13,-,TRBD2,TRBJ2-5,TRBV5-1,TGCGCCAGCAGCGCTAGCGGGGAGGAGACCCAGTACTTC,CASSASGEETQYF